This TCR beta chain was recorded in a study of T cells in localized non-small cell lung cancer. Study outcomes and limitations: Tumor trailed uninvolved adjacent lung in T cell clonality, which peaked there. Patients showing higher blood T cell density tended to see longer overall survival. Adjacent lung held a median roughly 50 of the top 100 tumor clones.

The CDR3 is made up of 16 amino acids. V shed 1 base and J shed 4 bases, with 16 bases lying between them. Germline lookup yields CDR1 LNHDA and CDR2 SQIVND (reference sequence). Some clones are missing from TCRdb's copy, which holds only in-frame ones; the method was immunoSEQ multiplex PCR. Of around 6,400 clones in the sample, roughly 44% are singletons; the top ten hold 3.8%. As concerns this clone: Its antigen is currently unknown.

V is TRBV19 and J is TRBJ1-1; no firm D call. This clonotype was obtained from a man aged 35-75 years with stage I lung adenocarcinoma. This material consisted of lymph node tissue, taken before any cancer treatment. The CDR3 loop is CASSIGGGGLGTEAFF. CDR3 coding DNA: TGTGCCAGTAGTATAGGAGGTGGAGGGTTGGGCACTGAAGCTTTCTTT.